This T cell receptor beta chain was identified during a study of shared clonotypes between healthy human individuals. Study-level points and caveats: Sampling covered nothing but blood. Tissue TCR repertoires likely differ from those found in blood.

This clone has a handful of counts. Its antigen is currently unknown. Researchers ran the assay at a deep level. Only in-frame clones appear in the TCRdb table, and some are missing; sequencing was by immunoSEQ multiplex PCR. The table includes around 700,000 clones, roughly 70% detected once. Those who donated, Caucasian adults without exception, all lived in Nashville, Tennessee. CDR1 is SGHRS, CDR2 YFSETQ, per germline. With 0 bases removed from V and 2 bases from J, the gap between germline ends came to 12 bases. The CDR3 has 16 residues. The origin of this receptor is a woman aged 25-40 years in good health. The sequenced sample was memory CD4+ T cells sorted from blood. The subset denotes: CD45RA-negative fraction. The chain links TRBV5-1 to TRBJ2-1, with unresolved D. CDR3 in DNA: TGCGCCAGCAGCTTGGCCACCAGTGGGGCCTACAATGAGCAGTTCTTC. Its protein is CASSLATSGAYNEQFF.